This T cell receptor (beta chain) was profiled in a study of immune cell composition in non-small cell lung cancer. Here immunoSEQ multiplex PCR was the method, and the copy in TCRdb shows in-frame clones only, minus some. The sample records 5,500 to 7,000 clones, about three quarters being singletons. Regarding this clone: Its target is unknown.

The study's findings and limits: No significant correlation existed between pack-years smoked and tumour clonality. Dominant in vivo tumour-associated clones were not shown to share tumour-reactive sequences. Clones >0.5% enriched in tumour were rarer in adenocarcinoma (33%) than squamous (approximately 80%). Squamous lung tumours showed higher top 10 clone scores and clonality than adenocarcinomas.

The V gene's germline CDR1 is SGHVS and CDR2 FNYEAQ. This CDR3 is built from 13 residues. J lost 10 bases, V lost 5 bases, and 6 bases had no gene match. The genes are TRBV7-6 and TRBJ2-1, with 9 nucleotides matching TRBD1. This receptor was identified in a human donor with non-small cell lung cancer. Sequencing was carried out using lung tumor tissue. CDR3 residues: CASSLGTGNEQFF. In DNA, the CDR3 is TGTGCCAGCAGCCTCGGGACAGGGAACGAGCAGTTCTTC.